Below are 26 T cell receptor beta chains sequenced from a single sample in a study of patients and donors after allogeneic stem cell transplantation. TCRdb processed the RT-PCR reads anew with MiXCR; each CDR3 protein has one entry. The sample holds 200,000 to 250,000 distinct CDR3 sequences, over 30% seen once. The sequenced sample was blood, either unsorted or a sorted T cell fraction (not recorded which). The receptors stem from a human donor who was either an allogeneic HSCT recipient or a stem cell or donor lymphocyte infusion donor (not recorded which). It is not recorded whose cells these are; they may come from a transplant donor.

The table lists this clonotype with a few counts. The V call is TRBV5-1, the J call TRBJ1-1, with D maybe TRBD1 (5 bases). Germline V lookup: CDR1 SGHRS, CDR2 YFSETQ. V was pared by 5 bases and J by 0 bases, with 11 bases between. The CDR3 extends over 14 amino acids. DNA for the CDR3: TGCGCCAGCAGAAACAGACAGCTGAACACTGAAGCTTTCTTT. It yields the protein CASRNRQLNTEAFF.

The chain recombines TRBV20-1 with TRBJ2-7; D might be TRBD1 or TRBD2, each matching 6 bases. V lost 6 bases and J 7 bases, leaving 16 bases between the germline ends. CDR1 and CDR2 (germline): DFQATT, SNEGSKA (reference sequence). The CDR3 loop spans 12 amino acids. CDR3: CSALWGAREQYF. CDR3 DNA: TGCAGTGCCCTTTGGGGGGCGAGGGAGCAGTACTTC.

V and J are TRBV12-3 or TRBV12-4 and TRBJ2-3, with D possibly TRBD1 on 5 matching bases. V shed 3 bases and J shed 3 bases, with 16 bases lying between them. The CDR3 consists of 16 residues. The CDR3 DNA sequence: TGTGCCAGCAGTTTCTTAAAGGCAGGGCGGACAGATACGCAGTATTTT. Translated, it gives CASSFLKAGRTDTQYF.

This clonotype was counted a few times. The V call is TRBV9, the J call TRBJ1-3; maybe TRBD1 (5 bases). CDR3 length: 16 residues. Per the germline V gene, CDR1 is SGDLS and CDR2 is YYNGEE. Trimming left V 4 bases short and J 2 bases short, with 16 bases between. The CDR3, as DNA: TGTGCCAGCAGCATGGGACGGATCGACCCTGGAAACACCATATATTTT. This encodes CASSMGRIDPGNTIYF.

The chain carries TRBV28 and TRBJ1-5; 9 positions match TRBD1. Trimming took 2 bases from V and 4 from J; bases not matched to a gene: 6. The CDR3 runs 16 residues. Germline V gene data show CDR1 as MDHEN and CDR2 as SYDVKM. The CDR3 DNA is TGTGCCAGCAGTTTACCCGGGACAGGGTATAATCAGCCCCAGCATTTT. Amino acid sequence: CASSLPGTGYNQPQHF.

The chain joins TRBV9 to TRBJ2-1; 9 bases are shared with TRBD2. The length of the CDR3 is 15 residues. CDR1 is SGDLS and CDR2 is YYNGEE in the germline V gene. Unmatched junction bases numbered 2, after V lost 0 bases and J lost 4 bases. CDR3 sequence: CASSVGLAGYNEQFF. The DNA for the CDR3 is TGTGCCAGCAGCGTAGGCCTAGCGGGGTACAATGAGCAGTTCTTC.

The genes are TRBV10-3 and TRBJ1-6; D gene uncertain. V shed 2 bases and J shed 7 bases, with 9 bases lying between them. Germline V gene lookup returns CDR1 ENHRY and CDR2 SYGVKD. The CDR3 contains 14 residues. Written as DNA, the CDR3 is TGTGCCATCAGTGAGCGGCAGTGGAATTCACCCCTCCACTTT. Translated: CAISERQWNSPLHF.

This clonotype was seen only a few times. The chain has TRBV5-6 and TRBJ1-1; D is possibly TRBD1 (5 bases). This CDR3 comprises 13 residues. The germline gives CDR1 SGHDT, CDR2 YYEEEE. V was pared by 4 bases and J by 8 bases, with 15 bases between. The CDR3 here is CASSRFGAREAFF. The CDR3, as DNA: TGTGCCAGCAGCCGATTTGGGGCGCGCGAAGCTTTCTTT.

The chain employs TRBV7-2 and TRBJ1-1, with unresolved D. In germline, CDR1 is SGHTA, CDR2 FQGNSA. Trimming stripped 1 base from V and 7 bases from J, with 7 bases between. The CDR3 extends over 12 amino acids. The CDR3: CASSLDQNEAFF. CDR3 bases: TGTGCCAGCAGCTTAGACCAGAATGAAGCTTTCTTT.

This clonotype has a handful of counts. V usage is TRBV5-1 and J usage is TRBJ1-2; 8 bases fit TRBD1. V lost 4 bases, J lost 3 bases, and 8 bases stayed unmatched. From germline, CDR1 is SGHRS and CDR2 YFSETQ. There are 15 residues in the CDR3. The CDR3 loop is CASSTSGQGDYGYTF. The CDR3 bases are TGCGCCAGCAGCACCTCTGGACAGGGCGACTATGGCTACACCTTC.

V gene TRBV5-1 combines with J gene TRBJ2-3, with D perhaps TRBD1 (5 bases). The J call could be wrong; TRBJ1-5 is a better fit for the DNA end. In germline, CDR1 is SGHRS, CDR2 YFSETQ. The CDR3 is 16 amino acids. The CDR3 here is CASSLYGGANTDTQHF. The CDR3 DNA sequence: TGCGCCAGCAGCTTGTATGGCGGGGCGAATACAGATACGCAGCATTTT.

The rearrangement joins TRBV29-1 to TRBJ2-3, with D maybe TRBD1 (5 bases). Trimming stripped 3 bases from V and 4 bases from J, with 8 bases between. Per the germline V gene, CDR1 is SQVTM and CDR2 is ANQGSEA. The CDR3 loop spans 12 amino acids. CDR3: CSVDKGPDTQYF. CDR3 DNA: TGCAGCGTTGATAAGGGGCCAGATACGCAGTATTTT.

The chain uses TRBV5-1 and TRBJ1-2, with D possibly TRBD1 on 5 matching bases. Germline assignment: CDR1 SGHRS and CDR2 YFSETQ. CDR3 size: 14 residues. V was pared by 3 bases and J by 5 bases, with 14 bases between. Here the CDR3 reads CASSSTAGTYGYTF. DNA for the CDR3: TGCGCCAGCAGCTCGACAGCGGGAACGTATGGCTACACCTTC.

The chain uses TRBV12-3 or TRBV12-4 and TRBJ2-5, with a weak D call TRBD2 (5 bases). The CDR3 extends over 18 amino acids. V dropped 1 base and J dropped 5 bases, with 23 bases sitting between them. In DNA form, the CDR3 reads TGTGCCAGCAGTTTAGTCAGAGGGCCTTTTAAACCGGGGGAGACCCAGTACTTC. Protein sequence: CASSLVRGPFKPGETQYF.

This clonotype was seen more than once but under ten times. V is TRBV7-9 and J is TRBJ1-3; 7 bases agree with TRBD1. Germline trimming cut 5 bases from V and 2 bases from J; bases unmatched to any gene: 6. Germline V CDR1 and CDR2: SEHNR, FQNEAQ (reference sequence). The CDR3 spans 15 residues. In DNA form, the CDR3 reads TGTGCCAGCAGCCGACAGGGTTGGCCTGGAAACACCATATATTTT. Encoded protein: CASSRQGWPGNTIYF.

V and J are TRBV10-3 and TRBJ1-6; D might be TRBD1 (5 bases). Trimming took off 4 bases at V and 5 bases at J, with 12 bases between the two ends. The CDR3 totals 15 residues. Germline V gives CDR1 ENHRY, CDR2 SYGVKD. The CDR3 reads CAISGSRENNSPLHF. The CDR3 coding sequence is TGTGCCATCAGTGGTAGCAGGGAGAATAATTCACCCCTCCACTTT.

This clonotype was counted a few times. The V gene is TRBV7-3, the J gene TRBJ2-3, with D tentatively TRBD2 (6 bases). The CDR3 has 16 amino acids. CDR1 is SGHTA, CDR2 FQGTGA, per germline. V lost 5 bases and J 1 base, leaving 16 bases between the germline ends. The CDR3 DNA reads TGTGCCAGCAGCCTGGGCGGGATCCTAGGCACAGATACGCAGTATTTT. Protein: CASSLGGILGTDTQYF.

This chain connects TRBV4-2 to TRBJ2-2; D is perhaps TRBD2 (5 bases). CDR1 is LGHNA and CDR2 is YNFKEQ in the germline V gene. V dropped 0 bases and J dropped 5 bases, with 10 bases sitting between them. The CDR3 is 15 amino acids. CDR3 in amino acids: CASSQDHQRTGELFF. The CDR3 DNA is TGTGCCAGCAGCCAAGATCACCAGCGGACCGGGGAGCTGTTTTTT.

The chain has TRBV20-1 and TRBJ2-6; D is unclear. Germline V gene data show CDR1 as DFQATT and CDR2 as SNEGSKA (reference sequence). The CDR3 totals 14 residues. The germline V and J ends were trimmed by 4 bases and 0 bases, with 7 bases remaining between them. The CDR3 loop is CSAMVGSGANVLTF. CDR3 bases: TGCAGTGCTATGGTCGGCTCTGGGGCCAACGTCCTGACTTTC.

A single count supports this clonotype. The chain joins TRBV7-9 to TRBJ1-2; D gene unclear. The CDR3 contains 15 residues. Deletions cut 3 bases from V and 4 bases from J, with 15 bases between. CDR1 and CDR2 (germline): SEHNR, FQNEAQ (reference sequence). The CDR3 coding sequence is TGTGCCAGCAGCTTTTCCGGAGCAGGCGTCTATGGCTACACCTTC. Protein: CASSFSGAGVYGYTF.

The chain links TRBV29-1 to TRBJ1-3; D gene ambiguous. Germline lookup yields CDR1 SQVTM and CDR2 ANQGSEA. V was shortened by 0 bases and J by 0 bases, with 9 bases between the two germline ends. The CDR3 has 15 amino acids. Here the CDR3 reads CSVEDLQNSGNTIYF. The CDR3 DNA follows: TGCAGCGTTGAAGACCTACAGAACTCTGGAAACACCATATATTTT. Based on the CDR3 plus reference TRBV29-1 and TRBJ1-3, the full variable domain is SAVISQKPSRDICQRGTSLTIQCQVDSQVTMMFWYRQQPGQSLTLIATANQGSEATYESGFVIDKFPISRPNLTFSTLTVSNMSPEDSSIYLCSVEDLQNSGNTIYFGEGSWLTVV.

The J gene is TRBJ1-4, the V gene TRBV6-2 or TRBV6-3, with 8 bases that match TRBD1. The CDR3 consists of 14 residues. Germline CDR1 is MNHEY and CDR2 is SVGEGT. Trimming cost V 7 bases and J 3 bases; bases outside gene matches: 4. CDR3 nucleotide sequence: TGTGCCAGCAACGACAGGGGACCTAATGAAAAACTGTTTTTT. It is translated as CASNDRGPNEKLFF.

V gene TRBV11-1 combines with J gene TRBJ1-3; D call uncertain. V was clipped by 5 bases and J by 8 bases, with 7 bases between them. Germline values: CDR1 SGHAT, CDR2 FQDESV (reference sequence). The CDR3 consists of 11 residues. The CDR3 sequence is CASSKRDTIYF. The CDR3 DNA reads TGTGCCAGCAGCAAGAGGGACACCATATATTTT.

The chain recombines TRBV27 with TRBJ1-5; TRBD1 is a possible D gene (5 bases). V was shortened by 3 bases and J by 6 bases, with 12 bases between the two germline ends. The germline CDR1 and CDR2 sequences are MNHEY and SMNVEV (reference sequence). The CDR3 spans 14 residues. CDR3 DNA sequence: TGTGCCAGCAGTTTGGGGGGACGGGGTCAGCCCCAGCATTTT. This codes for CASSLGGRGQPQHF.

The chain uses TRBV3-1 and TRBJ2-1, with a possible D match to TRBD1 (5 bases). The CDR3 has 13 amino acids. Germline V gene lookup returns CDR1 LGHDT and CDR2 YNNKEL (reference sequence). V lost 4 bases and J lost 2, with 6 bases in between. CDR3 nucleotides: TGTGCCAGCAGCCCGGACACCTACAATGAGCAGTTCTTC. This translates into CASSPDTYNEQFF.

This clonotype showed up just a few times. V gene TRBV28 combines with J gene TRBJ1-5; D is unclear. The CDR3 loop spans 12 amino acids. Trimming left V 7 bases short and J 6 bases short, with 10 bases between. Germline V gene data show CDR1 as MDHEN and CDR2 as SYDVKM. CDR3 amino acids: CASISAGQPQHF. The CDR3 bases are TGTGCCAGCATCTCAGCGGGTCAGCCCCAGCATTTT.